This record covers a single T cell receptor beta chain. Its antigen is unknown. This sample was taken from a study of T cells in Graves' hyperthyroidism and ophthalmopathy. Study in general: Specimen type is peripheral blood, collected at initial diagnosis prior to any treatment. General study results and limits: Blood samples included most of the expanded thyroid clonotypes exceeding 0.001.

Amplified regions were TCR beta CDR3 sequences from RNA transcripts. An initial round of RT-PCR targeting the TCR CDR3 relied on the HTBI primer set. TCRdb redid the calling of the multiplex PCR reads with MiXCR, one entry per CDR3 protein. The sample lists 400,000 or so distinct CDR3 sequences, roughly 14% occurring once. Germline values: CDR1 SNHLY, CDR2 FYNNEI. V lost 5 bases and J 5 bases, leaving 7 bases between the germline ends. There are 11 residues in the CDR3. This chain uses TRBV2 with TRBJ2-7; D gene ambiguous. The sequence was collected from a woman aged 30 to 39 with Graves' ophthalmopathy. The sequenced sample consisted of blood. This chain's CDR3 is CASSQMDEQYF. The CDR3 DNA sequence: TGTGCCAGCAGTCAAATGGACGAGCAGTACTTC.